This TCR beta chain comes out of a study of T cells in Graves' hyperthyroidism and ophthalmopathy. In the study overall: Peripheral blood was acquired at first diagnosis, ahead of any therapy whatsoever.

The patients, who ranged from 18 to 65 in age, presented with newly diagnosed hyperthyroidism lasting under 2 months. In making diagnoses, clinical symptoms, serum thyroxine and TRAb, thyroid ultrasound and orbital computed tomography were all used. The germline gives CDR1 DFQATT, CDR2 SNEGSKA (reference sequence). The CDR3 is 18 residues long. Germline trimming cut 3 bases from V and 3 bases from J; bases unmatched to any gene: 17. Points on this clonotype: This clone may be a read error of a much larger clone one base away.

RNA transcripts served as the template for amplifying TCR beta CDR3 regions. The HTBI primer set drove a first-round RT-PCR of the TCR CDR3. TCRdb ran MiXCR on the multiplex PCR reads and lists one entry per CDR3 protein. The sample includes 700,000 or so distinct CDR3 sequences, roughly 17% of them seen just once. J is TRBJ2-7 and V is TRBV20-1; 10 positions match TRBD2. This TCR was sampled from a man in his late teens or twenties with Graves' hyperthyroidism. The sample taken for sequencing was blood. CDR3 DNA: TGCAGTGCTAGGAGGGAAGGGTTGGCTAGCGGGAGATTCTACGAGCAGTACTTC. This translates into CSARREGLASGRFYEQYF.